The T cell receptor (beta chain) described here comes from a study of shared clonotypes between healthy human individuals. Turning to the study itself: Donors, aged 18 to 49, were a couple of women and three men. Whole-study results and caveats: Naive CD4 clonotypes were shared across a few donors at roughly 4.6%.

In the naive CD8 group, cells lacked CD45RO and were positively selected for CCR7, so terminally differentiated effector memory CD45RA+ cells were left out. Participating donors were healthy, HIV-negative adults free of recent acute infections or vaccinations. As for this clone: Its specificity is not known.

V shed 1 base and J shed 8 bases, with 13 bases lying between them. The CDR3 spans 14 residues. Germline-derived CDR1 and CDR2 are SGHDT and YYEEEE. Original processing notes: For the immunoSEQ data, sequences were junction-only without quality scores, so filtering differed. Some clones are missing from TCRdb's copy, which holds only in-frame ones; the method was immunoSEQ multiplex PCR. That table furnishes V, J and clone size, whereas the DNA furnished D and trimming. The sample gives roughly 890,000 clones, around 92% of which show up once; around 24% is in the top ten. Source material: naive CD8+ T cells sorted from blood. This receptor was obtained from a man aged 25-40 years in good health. V is TRBV5-6 and J is TRBJ2-1; tentatively, D is TRBD1 (5 bases). The CDR3 DNA reads as TGTGCCAGCAGCTTGATTCCAGGGTCCCATGAGCAGTTCTTC. Protein: CASSLIPGSHEQFF.